Here is one T cell receptor beta chain with its context. Its antigen is unidentified. The ends lost 3 bases at V and 4 bases at J; junction bases unmatched: 7. Germline V lookup: CDR1 DFQATT, CDR2 SNEGSKA (reference sequence). The CDR3 contains 15 residues. This entry comes from a study of CD8 T cells in Susac syndrome. An input of roughly 0.5 to 1 ug of RNA was subjected to reverse transcription using random hexamers. TCRdb re-analysed the immunoSEQ multiplex PCR reads in MiXCR, keeping a single row per CDR3 protein. The table records roughly 180,000 distinct CDR3 sequences, roughly 94% of them present only once. Study conclusions and caveats: Regarding the TCR sequencing and HLA analysis, the study admitted that a relatively small number of individuals were involved.

V and J are TRBV20-1 and TRBJ2-5; 11 bases fit TRBD2. Sequencing was done on a sample of CD4+ T cells from PBMCs. This sequence was found in a human donor with Susac syndrome. The CDR3 reads CSARSIAGGPETQYF. In DNA, the CDR3 is TGCAGTGCTAGGTCTATAGCGGGAGGGCCAGAGACCCAGTACTTC.